The rows below give T cell receptor beta chains drawn from one sample of a study of blood T cell repertoires in COVID-19. Measured with immunoSEQ multiplex PCR; TCRdb has only the in-frame clones, and not every one. The table shows roughly 99,000 clones, with roughly 84% occurring only once. Specimen: peripheral blood. Receptors originate from a human donor in a cohort sampled during active COVID-19. Both conserved end residues are part of each CDR3. Fields, in order: J gene, clone size, D gene, V gene, CDR3 DNA, CDR3 protein. A D gene is named only where the DNA matches it firmly. Some rows mark clone size as missing; the rest say once, few, many or name a class of expanded clone.

>TRBJ1-2|NA|TRBD1|TRBV27
TGTGCCAGCAGTTATATAGGACAGGACTCCTATGGCTACACCTTC
CASSYIGQDSYGYTF
>TRBJ2-6|NA|NA|TRBV5-1
TGCGCCAGCAGCTGGACAGTAAACTCTGGGGCCAACGTCCTGACTTTC
CASSWTVNSGANVLTF
>TRBJ2-1|NA|TRBD2|TRBV6-4
TGTGCCAGCAGTGAGAGAGCGGGAAACTACAATGAGCAGTTCTTC
CASSERAGNYNEQFF
>TRBJ2-1|few|NA|TRBV2
TGTGCCAGCAGTGGGGGGAGGAGCGTGAATGAGCAGTTCTTC
CASSGGRSVNEQFF
>TRBJ1-1|few|NA|TRBV4-3
TGCGCCAGCAGCCAAGATAGAGGGATTAGGGCTGAAGCTTTCTTT
CASSQDRGIRAEAFF
>TRBJ2-1|NA|NA|TRBV27
TGTGCCAGCAGTTTATCTGGAGACAGGAATGAGCAGTTCTTC
CASSLSGDRNEQFF
>TRBJ2-5|NA|NA|TRBV20-1
TGCAGTGCCCCTCTACGAGAGACCCAGTACTTC
CSAPLRETQYF
>TRBJ2-7|NA|NA|TRBV18
TGTGCCAGCTCACAGGAGGTCCGGTACGAGCAGTACTTC
CASSQEVRYEQYF
>TRBJ2-1|NA|TRBD2|TRBV29-1
TGCAGCGGTCGAATAGCGGGGGAGCAGTTCTTC
CSGRIAGEQFF
>TRBJ2-5|NA|TRBD2|TRBV9
TGTGCCAGCACGACTAGCGGGAGGGCGCTTGAGACCCAGTACTTC
CASTTSGRALETQYF
>TRBJ1-6|NA|NA|TRBV7-2
TGTGCCAGCAGCTTAGATCCAGGGAAAAATTCACCCCTCCACTTT
CASSLDPGKNSPLHF
>TRBJ1-1|NA|NA|TRBV25-1
TGTGCCAGCAGTGAAGTTGGTACAGGGCCCCAGAACACTGAAGCTTTCTTT
CASSEVGTGPQNTEAFF
>TRBJ2-1|once|NA|TRBV6-2/TRBV6-3
TGTGCCAGCAGTAACCGCCAACTGATCGAGCAGTTCTTC
CASSNRQLIEQFF
>TRBJ2-4|few|NA|TRBV3-1/TRBV3-2
TGTGCCAGCAGCCAGGCGGGACAGCCACGAAACATTCAGTACTTC
CASSQAGQPRNIQYF
>TRBJ2-2|NA|TRBD1|TRBV5-1
TGCGCCAGCAGCTTGCAGACAGGGGCTAACACCGGGGAGCTGTTTTTT
CASSLQTGANTGELFF
>TRBJ2-5|once|TRBD2|TRBV2
TGTGCCAGCACCCGGACTAGCGGACGAACCGCTTATTACTTC
CASTRTSGRTAYYF
>TRBJ1-1|once|NA|TRBV12-3/TRBV12-4
TGTGCCAGCAGTCCGGGTCGGAACACTGAAGCTTTCTTT
CASSPGRNTEAFF
>TRBJ1-1|NA|TRBD1|TRBV7-2
TGTGCCAGCGGGGCAGGGGGTGTGCGGAACACTGAAGCTTTCTTT
CASGAGGVRNTEAFF
>TRBJ1-1|NA|NA|TRBV6-6
TGTGCCAGCAGTTACTCGCAGGGGAACACTGAAGCTTTCTTT
CASSYSQGNTEAFF
>TRBJ1-2|once|TRBD1|TRBV12-3/TRBV12-4
TGTGCCAGCAAGATACAGGGGGACTATGGCTACACCTTC
CASKIQGDYGYTF
>TRBJ2-1|NA|TRBD2|TRBV6-2/TRBV6-3
TGTGCCAGCAGCTTTAGCGGGCCTAAAGTGGAGCAGTTCTTC
CASSFSGPKVEQFF
>TRBJ2-3|NA|NA|TRBV4-3
TGCGCCAGCAGCGCAGGGGCCACAGATACGCAGTATTTT
CASSAGATDTQYF
>TRBJ2-6|NA|TRBD1|TRBV7-8
TGTGCCAGCAGCGCCCGTCCCGGGACAGGGAGCTCTGGGGCCAACGTCCTGACTTTC
CASSARPGTGSSGANVLTF
>TRBJ1-1|NA|NA|TRBV5-5
TGTGCCAGCAGCTGGGAGACCTTGAACACTGAAGCTTTCTTT
CASSWETLNTEAFF
>TRBJ1-2|NA|NA|TRBV4-3
TGCGCCAGCAGCCAAGATAAGAGCGGATATGGCTACACCTTC
CASSQDKSGYGYTF
>TRBJ1-1|NA|TRBD1|TRBV19
TGTGCCAGTAGTATCGTAGGGGGCGGCACTGAAGCTTTCTTT
CASSIVGGGTEAFF